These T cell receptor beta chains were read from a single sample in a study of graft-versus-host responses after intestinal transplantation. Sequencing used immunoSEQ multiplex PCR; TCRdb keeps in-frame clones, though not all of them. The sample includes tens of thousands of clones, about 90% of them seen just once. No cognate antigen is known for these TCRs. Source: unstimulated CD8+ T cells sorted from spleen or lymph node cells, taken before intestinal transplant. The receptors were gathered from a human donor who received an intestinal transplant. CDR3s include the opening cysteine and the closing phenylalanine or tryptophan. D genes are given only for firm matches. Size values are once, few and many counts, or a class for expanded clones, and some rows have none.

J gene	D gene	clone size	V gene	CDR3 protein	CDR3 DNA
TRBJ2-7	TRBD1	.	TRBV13	CASSLDRVSGEQYF	TGTGCCAGCAGCTTGGACAGGGTATCGGGCGAGCAGTACTTC
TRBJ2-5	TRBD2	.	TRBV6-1	CASSEARREVETQYF	TGTGCCAGCAGTGAAGCGAGGCGGGAGGTAGAGACCCAGTACTTC
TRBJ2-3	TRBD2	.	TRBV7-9	CASSPLTSGDTQYF	TGTGCCAGCAGCCCCCTGACTAGCGGCGATACGCAGTATTTT
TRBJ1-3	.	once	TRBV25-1	CASSDNLVHSGNTIYF	TGTGCCAGCAGTGATAATCTGGTACACTCTGGAAACACCATATATTTT
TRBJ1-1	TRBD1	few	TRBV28	CASVTEGATEAFF	TGTGCCAGCGTAACCGAGGGGGCCACTGAAGCTTTCTTT
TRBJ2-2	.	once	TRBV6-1	CASSEWGGLWNTGELFF	TGTGCCAGCAGTGAATGGGGAGGACTGTGGAACACCGGGGAGCTGTTTTTT
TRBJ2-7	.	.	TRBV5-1	CASSLGTRWELGYYEQYF	TGCGCCAGCAGCTTGGGGACGCGGTGGGAGCTTGGTTACTACGAGCAGTACTTC
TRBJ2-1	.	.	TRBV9	CASSVGISEWYEQFF	TGTGCCAGCAGCGTCGGCATTAGCGAGTGGTATGAGCAGTTCTTC
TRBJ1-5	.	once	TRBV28	CASSFRDRDQPQHF	TGTGCCAGCAGTTTCAGGGATCGCGATCAGCCCCAGCATTTT
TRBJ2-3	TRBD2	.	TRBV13	CASSPRGLAGATGTDTQYF	TGTGCCAGCAGCCCTCGAGGATTAGCGGGGGCCACGGGGACAGATACGCAGTATTTT
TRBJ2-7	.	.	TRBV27	CASRKGRSYEQYF	TGTGCCAGCAGGAAAGGGAGGTCCTACGAGCAGTACTTC
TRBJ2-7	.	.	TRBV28	CASTLVNRPYEQYF	TGTGCCAGCACCCTTGTCAACAGGCCCTACGAGCAGTACTTC
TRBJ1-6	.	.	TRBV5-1	CASSLERGSPLHF	TGCGCCAGCAGCTTGGAACGGGGTTCACCCCTCCACTTT
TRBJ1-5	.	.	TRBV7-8	CASSLAGGDGNQPQHF	TGTGCCAGCAGCTTGGCTGGGGGGGACGGGAATCAGCCCCAGCATTTT
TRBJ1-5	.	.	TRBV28	CASSSPRDNQPQHF	TGTGCCAGCAGTTCCCCCCGGGACAATCAGCCCCAGCATTTT
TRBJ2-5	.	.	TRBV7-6	CASSLNPGQQETQYF	TGTGCCAGCAGCTTAAATCCAGGACAACAAGAGACCCAGTACTTC
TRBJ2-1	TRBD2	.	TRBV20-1	CSAVGGDEQFF	TGCAGTGCCGTGGGAGGGGATGAGCAGTTCTTC
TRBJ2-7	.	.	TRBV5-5	CASSFGGGAYEQYF	TGTGCCAGCAGCTTCGGAGGGGGCGCCTACGAGCAGTACTTC
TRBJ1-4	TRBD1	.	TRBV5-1	CASSRQGAENEKLFF	TGCGCCAGCAGCAGACAGGGGGCCGAGAATGAAAAACTGTTTTTT
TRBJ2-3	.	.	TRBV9	CASSVHGGSRTDTQYF	TGTGCCAGCAGCGTACATGGCGGGTCCCGCACAGATACGCAGTATTTT
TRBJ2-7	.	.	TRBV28	CASSFQGRYEQYF	TGTGCCAGCAGTTTTCAGGGGCGTTACGAGCAGTACTTC
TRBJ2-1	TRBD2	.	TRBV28	CASSWTSTEQFF	TGTGCCAGCAGTTGGACTAGTACTGAGCAGTTCTTC
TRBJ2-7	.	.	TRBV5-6	CASTQSEGSYEQYF	TGTGCCAGCACCCAATCGGAGGGGAGCTACGAGCAGTACTTC
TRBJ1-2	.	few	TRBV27	CASSAIGVGYGYTF	TGTGCCAGCAGTGCGATCGGGGTGGGCTATGGCTACACCTTC
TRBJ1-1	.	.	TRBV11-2	CASSYEQVDTEAFF	TGTGCCAGCAGCTATGAACAGGTTGACACTGAAGCTTTCTTT
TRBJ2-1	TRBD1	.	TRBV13	CASSLAGIGASGQGSYNEQFF	TGTGCCAGCAGCTTAGCCGGCATAGGGGCTAGTGGACAGGGGAGCTACAATGAGCAGTTCTTC
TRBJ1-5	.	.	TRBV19	CASREGFQPQHF	TGTGCCAGTAGGGAGGGATTTCAGCCCCAGCATTTT
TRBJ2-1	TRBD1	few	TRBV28	CASSPAGQGINEQFF	TGTGCCAGCAGTCCCGCGGGACAGGGTATCAATGAGCAGTTCTTC
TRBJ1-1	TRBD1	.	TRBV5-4	CASSHTGQGMTEAFF	TGTGCCAGCAGCCACACAGGACAGGGAATGACTGAAGCTTTCTTT
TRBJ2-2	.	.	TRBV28	CASNLVSGELFF	TGTGCCAGCAACTTAGTTTCCGGGGAGCTGTTTTTT
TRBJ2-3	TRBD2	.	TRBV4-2	CASSQALGGGGGTTDTQYF	TGTGCCAGCAGCCAAGCCCTCGGGGGGGGCGGGGGGACCACAGATACGCAGTATTTT
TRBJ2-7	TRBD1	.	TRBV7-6	CASSLVTWTGGPYEQYF	TGTGCCAGCAGCTTGGTGACGTGGACAGGGGGGCCCTACGAGCAGTACTTC
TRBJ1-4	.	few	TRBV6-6	CASSYSAAGEKLFF	TGTGCCAGCAGTTACTCCGCAGCGGGTGAAAAACTGTTTTTT
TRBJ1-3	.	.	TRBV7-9	CASSLVGQGNTIYF	TGTGCCAGCAGCTTAGTCGGGCAGGGCAACACCATATATTTT
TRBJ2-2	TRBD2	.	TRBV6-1	CASRLAVGGELFF	TGTGCCAGCAGACTAGCGGTGGGCGGGGAGCTGTTTTTT
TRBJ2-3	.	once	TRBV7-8	CASSRSWRGSTDTQYF	TGTGCCAGCAGCCGGTCGTGGCGGGGTAGCACAGATACGCAGTATTTT
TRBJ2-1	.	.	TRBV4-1	CASSQVGPRVSDEQFF	TGCGCCAGCAGCCAAGTCGGGCCGAGGGTTTCGGATGAGCAGTTCTTC
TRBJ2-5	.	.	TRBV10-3	CAIMDPGDQETQYF	TGTGCCATCATGGACCCCGGGGACCAAGAGACCCAGTACTTC
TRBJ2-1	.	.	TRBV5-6	CASSFRDLPYNEQFF	TGTGCCAGCAGCTTCCGGGACTTACCCTACAATGAGCAGTTCTTC
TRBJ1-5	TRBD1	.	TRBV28	CASSLRQGHQPQHF	TGTGCCAGCAGTTTACGACAGGGGCATCAGCCCCAGCATTTT
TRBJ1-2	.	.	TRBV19	CASSIEAGDYGYTF	TGTGCCAGTAGTATAGAGGCAGGGGACTATGGCTACACCTTC
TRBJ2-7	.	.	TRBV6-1	CASSERPREIPYEQYF	TGTGCCAGCAGTGAAAGGCCGAGGGAGATCCCCTACGAGCAGTACTTC
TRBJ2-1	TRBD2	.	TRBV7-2	CASSLESSGDSSYNEQFF	TGTGCCAGCAGCTTAGAGAGTAGCGGGGATAGCTCCTACAATGAGCAGTTCTTC
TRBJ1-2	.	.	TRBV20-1	CSADRRGFYTF	TGCAGTGCTGACCGCCGCGGGTTCTACACCTTC
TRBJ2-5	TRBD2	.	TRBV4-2	CASSPKELAGDQETQYF	TGTGCCAGCAGCCCTAAGGAACTAGCGGGTGACCAAGAGACCCAGTACTTC
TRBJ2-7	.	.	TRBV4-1	CASSQDPLPNALRVSSWEEQYF	TGCGCCAGCAGCCAAGACCCCCTACCTAATGCGCTGAGGGTGAGTTCTTGGGAGGAGCAGTACTTC
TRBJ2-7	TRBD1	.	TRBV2	CASINDRVEQYF	TGTGCCAGCATCAATGACAGGGTCGAGCAGTACTTC
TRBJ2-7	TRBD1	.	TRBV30	CAWSFIRGLIMDEQYF	TGTGCCTGGAGTTTTATTAGGGGGCTAATAATGGACGAGCAGTACTTC